This TCR beta chain was captured in a study of blood T cell repertoires in COVID-19. Only in-frame clones appear in the TCRdb table, and some are missing; sequencing was by immunoSEQ multiplex PCR. The repertoire consists of roughly 190,000 clones, with approximately 79% occurring once and the leading ten covering around 5.5%. Participants were aged 18 to 89 years, lived in around 25 US areas, and enrolled virtually. Cohorts were determined from participant-reported clinical history. This TCR came from a woman aged 55-75 years with acute COVID-19. The sequenced sample consisted of PBMCs or T cells enriched from blood (not recorded which).

CDR3: CASSLGASRRNEQFF. CDR3 bases: TGTGCCAGCAGCTTAGGCGCTAGCCGGAGGAATGAGCAGTTCTTC. J is TRBJ2-1 and V is TRBV7-9; the D gene is possibly TRBD2 (5 bases). Germline CDR1 SEHNR, CDR2 FQNEAQ (reference sequence). The CDR3 contains 15 residues. Between the trimmed V and J ends, which lost 1 base and 7 bases, there was a span of 14 bases.